This TCR beta chain is from a study of blood T cell repertoires in COVID-19. At the level of the study: Sources were T cells, B-cell-depleted T cells, or PBMCs; the material itself was cDNA or gDNA.

The ends lost 1 base at V and 2 bases at J; junction bases unmatched: 1. CDR1 and CDR2 from the germline V gene are KGHSH and LQKENI. The CDR3 consists of 14 residues. Turning to this clone: Other nucleotide sequences in the sample specify the same CDR3.

Among Cohort 3 donors, those recovered had two negative PCRs, clearance, or symptom resolution. Here immunoSEQ multiplex PCR was the method, and the copy in TCRdb shows in-frame clones only, minus some. The table lists around 300,000 clones, nearly 90% of them singletons. This clonotype was sampled from a woman in her 30s who had recovered from COVID-19. The sample was PBMCs or T cells enriched from blood (not recorded which). The chain recombines TRBV18 with TRBJ2-7, with 8 bases aligning to TRBD2. CDR3 sequence (DNA): TGTGCCAGCTCACCACTAGCGGGAACCTACGAGCAGTACTTC. It translates to CASSPLAGTYEQYF.